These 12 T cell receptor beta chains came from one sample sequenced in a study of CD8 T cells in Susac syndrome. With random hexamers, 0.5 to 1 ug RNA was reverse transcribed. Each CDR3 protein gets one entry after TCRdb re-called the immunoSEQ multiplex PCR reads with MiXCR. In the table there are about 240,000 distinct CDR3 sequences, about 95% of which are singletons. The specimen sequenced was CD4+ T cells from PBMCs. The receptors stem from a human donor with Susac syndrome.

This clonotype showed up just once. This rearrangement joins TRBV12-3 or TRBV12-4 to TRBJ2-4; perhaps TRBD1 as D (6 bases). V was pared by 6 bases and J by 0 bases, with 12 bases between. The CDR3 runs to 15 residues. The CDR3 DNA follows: TGTGCCAGCAGGGGACACGACCTAGCCAAAAACATTCAGTACTTC. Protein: CASRGHDLAKNIQYF.

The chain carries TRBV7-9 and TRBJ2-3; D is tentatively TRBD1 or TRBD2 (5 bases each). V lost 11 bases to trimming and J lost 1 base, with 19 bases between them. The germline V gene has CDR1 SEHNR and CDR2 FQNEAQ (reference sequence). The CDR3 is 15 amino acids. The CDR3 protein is CALEGLLGGTDTQYF. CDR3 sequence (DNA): TGTGCCCTCGAGGGGCTCTTGGGGGGCACAGATACGCAGTATTTT.

The CDR3 spells CSAKLAGDEQYF. CDR3 nucleotide sequence: TGCAGTGCGAAACTAGCGGGAGACGAGCAGTACTTC. The genes are TRBV20-1 and TRBJ2-7; 11 bases are a match to TRBD2. After removal of 6 bases from V and 5 bases from J, the junction contained 3 bases not matched to a gene. The germline V gene has CDR1 DFQATT and CDR2 SNEGSKA (reference sequence). This CDR3 has 12 amino acids.

The CDR3 sequence: CASRRREGAFF. For the CDR3, the DNA is TGTGCCAGCAGAAGGAGGGAAGGAGCTTTCTTT. The rearrangement joins TRBV28 to TRBJ1-1; D remains unclear. This CDR3 spans 11 amino acids. Trimming cost V 6 bases and J 10 bases, with 12 bases left between them. From germline, CDR1 is MDHEN and CDR2 SYDVKM.

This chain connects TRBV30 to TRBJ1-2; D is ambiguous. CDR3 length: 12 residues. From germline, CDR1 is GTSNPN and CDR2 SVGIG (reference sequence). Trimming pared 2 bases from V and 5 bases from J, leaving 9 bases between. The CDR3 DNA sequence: TGTGCCTGGAGTCCGCAACAATATGGCTACACCTTC. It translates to CAWSPQQYGYTF.

The CDR3 nucleotides read TGTGCCAGCAGCCCCCGACAGGGCAATGAGCAGTTCTTC. Translation gives CASSPRQGNEQFF. J is TRBJ2-1 and V is TRBV11-2; TRBD1 aligns across 7 bases. The germline V gene encodes CDR1 SGHAT and CDR2 FQNNGV. CDR3 length: 13 amino acids. The V segment lost 5 bases and the J segment 6 bases; nucleotides outside the gene matches: 4.

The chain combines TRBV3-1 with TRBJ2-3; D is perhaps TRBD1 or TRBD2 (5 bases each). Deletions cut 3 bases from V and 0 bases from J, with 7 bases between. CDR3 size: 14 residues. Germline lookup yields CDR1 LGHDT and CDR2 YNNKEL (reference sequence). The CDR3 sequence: CASSQGPSTDTQYF. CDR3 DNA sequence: TGTGCCAGCAGCCAGGGACCTAGCACAGATACGCAGTATTTT.

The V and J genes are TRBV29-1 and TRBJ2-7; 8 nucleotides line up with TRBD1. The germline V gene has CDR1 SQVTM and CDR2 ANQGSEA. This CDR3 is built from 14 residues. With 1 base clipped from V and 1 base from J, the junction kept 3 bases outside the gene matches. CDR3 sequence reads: CSVEARQGSYEQYF. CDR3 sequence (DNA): TGCAGCGTTGAAGCTAGACAGGGGTCCTACGAGCAGTACTTC.

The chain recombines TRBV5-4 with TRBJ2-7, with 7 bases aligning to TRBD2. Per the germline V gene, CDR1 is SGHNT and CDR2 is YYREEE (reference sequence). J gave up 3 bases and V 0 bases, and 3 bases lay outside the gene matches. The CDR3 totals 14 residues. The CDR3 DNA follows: TGTGCCAGCAGCTTGGAGCCTAGCGGCTACGAGCAGTACTTC. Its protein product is CASSLEPSGYEQYF.

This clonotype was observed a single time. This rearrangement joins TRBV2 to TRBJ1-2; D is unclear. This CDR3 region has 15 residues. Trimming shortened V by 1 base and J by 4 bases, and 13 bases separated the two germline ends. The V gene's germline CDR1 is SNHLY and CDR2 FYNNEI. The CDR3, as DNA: TGTGCCAGCAGTGAAGTCGGGCAGCCCGCCTATGGCTACACCTTC. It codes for CASSEVGQPAYGYTF. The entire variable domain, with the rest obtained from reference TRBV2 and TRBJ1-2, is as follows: EPEVTQTPSHQVTQMGQEVILRCVPISNHLYFYWYRQILGQKVEFLVSFYNNEISEKSEIFDDQFSVERPDGSNFTLKIRSTKLEDSAMYFCASSEVGQPAYGYTFGSGTRLTVV.

CDR3: CASSGLPNQPQHF. DNA for the CDR3: TGTGCCAGCTCGGGCCTACCCAATCAGCCCCAGCATTTT. V gene TRBV5-4 combines with J gene TRBJ1-5; D is uncertain. Trimming took 7 bases from V and 3 from J, leaving 11 bases between them. The CDR3 runs 13 residues. CDR1 is SGHNT and CDR2 is YYREEE in the germline V gene (reference sequence). The full variable domain, completed using reference TRBV5-4 and TRBJ1-5, is ETGVTQSPTHLIKTRGQQVTLRCSSQSGHNTVSWYQQALGQGPQFIFQYYREEENGRGNFPPRFSGLQFPNYSSELNVNALELDDSALYLCASSGLPNQPQHFGDGTRLSIL.

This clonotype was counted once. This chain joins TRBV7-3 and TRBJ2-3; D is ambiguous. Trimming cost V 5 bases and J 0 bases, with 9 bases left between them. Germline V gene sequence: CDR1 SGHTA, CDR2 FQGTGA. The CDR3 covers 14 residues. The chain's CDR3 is CASSLIDSTDTQYF. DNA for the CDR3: TGTGCCAGCAGCCTCATAGATAGCACAGATACGCAGTATTTT.